These 20 T cell receptor beta chains were all obtained from the same sample, sequenced in a study of blood T cell repertoires in COVID-19. Assay used: immunoSEQ multiplex PCR; TCRdb lists only in-frame clones, some missing. The sample has about 240,000 clones; 88% are singletons. Input material: peripheral blood. The receptors derive from a woman between 25 and 40 years old with acute or convalescent COVID-19.

The chain joins TRBV5-4 to TRBJ1-2, with 8 bases aligning to TRBD1. The CDR3 is 13 residues long. After removal of 2 bases from V and 6 bases from J, the junction contained 3 bases not matched to a gene. CDR1 and CDR2 (germline): SGHNT, YYREEE (reference sequence). This CDR3 reads CASSFTGGDGYTF. In nucleotides, the CDR3 is TGTGCCAGCAGCTTCACAGGGGGGGATGGCTACACCTTC.

J is TRBJ2-7 and V is TRBV10-3; 7 bases fit TRBD2. The J segment lost 3 bases and the V segment lost 10 bases, leaving 3 bases of the junction unmatched. This CDR3 region has 11 residues. Per germline, CDR1 ENHRY and CDR2 SYGVKD. CDR3 coding DNA: TGTGCCACAGCGGGAAGCTACGAGCAGTACTTC. Translated: CATAGSYEQYF.

This chain links TRBV15 with TRBJ2-4; 7 positions agree with TRBD1. V gave up 4 bases and J gave up 0 bases; unmatched junction bases: 6. CDR3 length: 16 residues. CDR1 and CDR2 from the germline V gene are LNHNV and YYDKDF (reference sequence). As DNA, the CDR3 is TGTGCCACCAGCATCGGGCGACAGGGAGCCAAAAACATTCAGTACTTC. It codes for CATSIGRQGAKNIQYF.

V gene TRBV20-1 combines with J gene TRBJ2-7, with 8 bases aligning to TRBD2. V lost 3 bases and J lost 7; bases outside the gene matches: 8. The germline CDR1 and CDR2 sequences are DFQATT and SNEGSKA (reference sequence). The CDR3 has 13 residues. The CDR3 nucleotides are TGCAGTGCTAGTTTCGCGGGAGGAAGGGAGCAGTACTTC. As protein: CSASFAGGREQYF.

The chain employs TRBV12-2 and TRBJ1-1; the D segment call TRBD1 is taken from the table without a DNA check. TRBV12-2 is recorded as a pseudogene. This CDR3 has 14 residues. CDR3 protein: CASRSGTGDTEAFF. For the CDR3, the DNA is TGTGCAAGTCGCTCGGGGACAGGGGACACTGAAGCTTTCTTT.

The genes are TRBV5-1 and TRBJ2-7, with D perhaps TRBD2 (5 bases). Germline lookup yields CDR1 SGHRS and CDR2 YFSETQ. The CDR3 has 15 amino acids. V was pared by 5 bases and J by 6 bases, with 21 bases between. The CDR3 region has the DNA TGCGCCAGCAGACCTTCGTCGGCGGCCCGGGGCGAGCAGTACTTC. Protein sequence: CASRPSSAARGEQYF.

The J gene is TRBJ2-5, the V gene TRBV15; TRBD2 agrees at 11 bases. Germline trimming cut 3 bases from V and 0 bases from J; bases unmatched to any gene: 3. The germline CDR1 and CDR2 sequences are LNHNV and YYDKDF (reference sequence). This CDR3 spans 16 amino acids. CDR3 loop: CATSSSSGRYQETQYF. CDR3 DNA: TGTGCCACCAGCAGTTCTAGCGGGAGGTACCAAGAGACCCAGTACTTC.

The rearrangement links TRBV29-1 to TRBJ2-3, with 11 bases identical to TRBD2. Unmatched junction bases numbered 3, after V lost 5 bases and J lost 2 bases. This CDR3 has 14 amino acids. CDR1 and CDR2 (germline): SQVTM, ANQGSEA. The CDR3 spells CSVLAGGITDTQYF. The CDR3 DNA follows: TGCAGCGTTCTAGCGGGAGGAATCACAGATACGCAGTATTTT.

This clone was observed a handful of times. This chain links TRBV5-4 with TRBJ2-7; 12 bases line up with TRBD2. CDR1 and CDR2 from the germline V gene are SGHNT and YYREEE (reference sequence). This CDR3 spans 16 amino acids. V dropped 1 base and J dropped 5; count of bases not matched to a gene: 7. DNA of the CDR3: TGTGCCAGCAGCTTGCCGCTAGCGGGAGGGCGGAACGAGCAGTACTTC. As protein: CASSLPLAGGRNEQYF.

CDR3 amino acids: CATSPDRLNQPQHF. In DNA, the CDR3 is TGTGCCACCAGCCCAGACAGGTTAAATCAGCCCCAGCATTTT. The gene calls are TRBV15 and TRBJ1-5; TRBD1 might be the D (6 bases). Trimming cost V 5 bases and J 4 bases, with 12 bases left between them. CDR1 LNHNV and CDR2 YYDKDF come from the germline V gene (reference sequence). The CDR3 totals 14 residues.

V is TRBV19 and J is TRBJ1-5; D may be TRBD1 (6 bases). V lost 4 bases to trimming and J lost 1 base, with 14 bases between them. The CDR3 extends over 16 amino acids. The germline V gene has CDR1 LNHDA and CDR2 SQIVND (reference sequence). The DNA of the CDR3 is TGTGCCAGTAGTACCACGGACAGAACAAGCAATCAGCCCCAGCATTTT. Translating gives CASSTTDRTSNQPQHF.

J is TRBJ2-1 and V is TRBV7-9, with 9 positions matching TRBD1. Trimming took 6 bases from V and 7 from J; bases not matched to a gene: 10. The CDR3 contains 15 residues. Germline V gene data show CDR1 as SEHNR and CDR2 as FQNEAQ (reference sequence). CDR3 sequence: CASRLPGTGRNEQFF. The CDR3, as DNA: TGTGCCAGCAGGCTCCCAGGGACAGGGCGAAATGAGCAGTTCTTC.

This clone has a single count. The CDR3 spells CASSEFAAIYGYTF. The CDR3 region has the DNA TGTGCCAGCAGTGAATTTGCTGCTATTTATGGCTACACCTTC. The genes are TRBV6-1 and TRBJ1-2; D unresolved. Per the germline V gene, CDR1 is MNHNS and CDR2 is SASEGT. This CDR3 comprises 14 residues. V lost 2 bases and J lost 5, with 12 bases in between.

This CDR3 reads CASSKGGLAGRETQYF. Here the CDR3 DNA reads TGTGCCAGTAGTAAGGGGGGACTAGCGGGGCGGGAGACCCAGTACTTC. The V and J genes are TRBV19 and TRBJ2-5; TRBD2 aligns across 13 bases. There are 16 residues in the CDR3. Germline V gene data show CDR1 as LNHDA and CDR2 as SQIVND (reference sequence). V lost 4 bases and J lost 5; bases outside the gene matches: 7.

The count of this clone is one. A read error may produce the germline difference seen at one junction end. V and J are TRBV6-2 or TRBV6-3 and TRBJ2-6; the D is unclear. The CDR3 loop spans 12 amino acids. Germline lookup yields CDR1 MNHEY and CDR2 SVGEGT. This CDR3 reads CASTYFGNVLTF. Written as DNA, the CDR3 is TGTGCCAGCACTTACTTCGGCAACGTCCTGACTTTC.

The chain joins TRBV6-2 or TRBV6-3 to TRBJ2-7, with D possibly TRBD1 on 6 matching bases. Germline loops: CDR1 MNHEY, CDR2 SVGEGT. Trimming pared 0 bases from V and 4 bases from J, leaving 13 bases between. The CDR3 has 15 residues. This CDR3 is CASSYSIDRSYEQYF. The CDR3 DNA sequence: TGTGCCAGCAGTTACTCCATAGACAGGTCATACGAGCAGTACTTC.

This chain links TRBV6-6 with TRBJ1-5; possibly TRBD1 for D (6 bases). Trimming took off 9 bases at V and 11 bases at J, with 17 bases between the two ends. CDR1 MNHNY and CDR2 SVGAGI come from the germline V gene (reference sequence). The CDR3 runs to 12 residues. The CDR3 loop reads CASRGSEISQHF. The CDR3 nucleotides are TGTGCCAGTAGGGGGTCGGAGATTTCCCAGCATTTT.

This clone was seen once. The genes are TRBV12-3 or TRBV12-4 and TRBJ1-2, with D hard to call. Trimming took 2 bases from V and 8 from J, leaving 9 bases between them. There are 12 residues in the CDR3. CDR3 nucleotides: TGTGCCAGCAGTTTACGAGGCGGGGGCTACACCTTC. Translation gives CASSLRGGGYTF.

The chain joins TRBV30 to TRBJ1-2, with 9 bases lining up with TRBD1. The CDR3 length is 13 residues. The germline gives CDR1 GTSNPN, CDR2 SVGIG (reference sequence). With 2 bases clipped from V and 4 bases from J, the junction kept 2 bases outside the gene matches. CDR3 sequence (DNA): TGTGCCTGGAGTAAGGACAGGGGCTATGGCTACACCTTC. Residues: CAWSKDRGYGYTF. The whole variable domain, filled in from reference TRBV30 and TRBJ1-2, reads SQTIHQWPATLVQPVGSPLSLECTVEGTSNPNLYWYRQAAGRGLQLLFYSVGIGQISSEVPQNLSASRPQDRQFILSSKKLLLSDSGFYLCAWSKDRGYGYTFGSGTRLTVV.

The chain joins TRBV5-1 to TRBJ2-7; 9 bases are shared with TRBD2. The CDR3 spans 16 residues. The germline V gene encodes CDR1 SGHRS and CDR2 YFSETQ. J gave up 4 bases and V 4 bases, and 12 bases lay outside the gene matches. The CDR3 nucleotides are TGCGCCAGCAGCCCCCAGGGTCGCGGGAGGGGTTACGAGCAGTACTTC. Translated: CASSPQGRGRGYEQYF.